This TCR beta chain is drawn from a study of shared clonotypes between healthy human individuals. The V end was cut by 1 base, the J end by 12 bases, with 10 bases between. This CDR3 is 11 amino acids long. In germline, CDR1 is DFQATT, CDR2 SNEGSKA (reference sequence). The protocol was immunoSEQ multiplex PCR, while the TCRdb copy is restricted to in-frame clones and leaves out a portion. This sample has approximately 1.5 million clones, with around 98.5% found just once. Study-wide results and limits: For sorted subsets, rarefaction showed incomplete sequencing despite large depth. Compared with memory subsets, naive subsets generally had larger estimated richness. Donor clonotype sharing was expected to depend on sequencing depth. Generation of non-shared clonotypes was less probable than generation of clonotypes shared by all four donors.

As to this clone: Its target is not known.

The sequenced material came from naive CD4+ T cells sorted from blood. Subset here: CD45RA+ positively selected. The TCR sequence derives from a man aged 25 to 40 in good health. The chain joins TRBV20-1 to TRBJ2-1; tentative D call: TRBD2 (6 bases). The CDR3 DNA reads TGCAGTGCTAGAGCGGGAGTTATGCAGTTCTTC. Protein sequence: CSARAGVMQFF.